These 8 T cell receptor beta chains were sequenced from one sample in a study of CD8+ T cells in alopecia areata. Reverse transcribed after extraction, RNA yielded cDNA as the sequencing template. This table comes from immunoSEQ multiplex PCR, and its TCRdb copy is limited to in-frame clones, with some not included. The sample holds 140,000 to 150,000 clones, about 60% seen once. The sequences come from CD4+ T cells sorted from blood, collected at week 0. The receptors derive from a human donor with alopecia areata.

The V call is TRBV11-3, the J call TRBJ2-1; 7 nucleotides align to TRBD2. Germline-derived CDR1 and CDR2 are SGHNT and YENEEA. J lost 5 bases, V lost 5 bases, and 15 bases had no gene match. This CDR3 is built from 17 residues. The CDR3 is CASSPWEGTTSNNEQFF. The CDR3 coding sequence is TGTGCCAGCAGCCCATGGGAGGGAACAACTTCCAACAATGAGCAGTTCTTC.

The chain combines TRBV30 with TRBJ1-2; 8 nucleotides line up with TRBD1. With 3 bases clipped from V and 5 bases from J, the junction kept 8 bases outside the gene matches. The CDR3 has 14 amino acids. Germline CDR1 reads GTSNPN; CDR2 reads SVGIG (reference sequence). CDR3 protein: CAWSGQGLLYGYTF. The CDR3 DNA reads TGTGCCTGGAGCGGACAGGGCCTTCTATATGGCTACACCTTC. Full variable domain (missing parts from reference TRBV30 and TRBJ1-2): SQTIHQWPATLVQPVGSPLSLECTVEGTSNPNLYWYRQAAGRGLQLLFYSVGIGQISSEVPQNLSASRPQDRQFILSSKKLLLSDSGFYLCAWSGQGLLYGYTFGSGTRLTVV.

The chain uses TRBV14 and TRBJ1-2, with D perhaps matching TRBD1 (6 bases). The CDR3 runs to 13 residues. Germline-derived CDR1 and CDR2 are SGHDN and FVKESK. V was trimmed by 4 bases and J by 2 bases, leaving 8 bases between them. CDR3 in DNA: TGTGCCAGCAGCCCAGGGGTAAACTATGGCTACACCTTC. This sequence encodes CASSPGVNYGYTF.

This clone was seen only a few times. The chain couples TRBV9 to TRBJ1-5; perhaps TRBD1 as D (5 bases). The germline CDR1 and CDR2 sequences are SGDLS and YYNGEE. This CDR3 is 14 amino acids long. The V end was cut by 4 bases, the J end by 3 bases, with 11 bases between. The chain's CDR3 is CASSSDSYNQPQHF. For the CDR3, the DNA is TGTGCCAGCAGCTCCGACAGCTACAATCAGCCCCAGCATTTT.

Details on this clone: This sample also contains other DNA sequences that code for the same CDR3. The chain links TRBV7-9 to TRBJ1-2; D gene ambiguous. Per the germline V gene, CDR1 is SEHNR and CDR2 is FQNEAQ (reference sequence). This CDR3 spans 11 amino acids. The V end was cut by 5 bases, the J end by 1 base, with 2 bases between. CDR3 protein: CASSSNYGYTF. The CDR3 DNA reads TGTGCCAGCAGCAGTAACTATGGCTACACCTTC.

This clone was found a few times. The chain combines TRBV11-2 with TRBJ2-3, with D hard to call. Germline V gene sequence: CDR1 SGHAT, CDR2 FQNNGV. The ends were cut back, 6 bases at V and 1 base at J, with 11 bases in the middle. This CDR3 region has 14 residues. The CDR3 DNA reads TGTGCCAGCAGTCCCCCGGAACGCACAGATACGCAGTATTTT. Translation: CASSPPERTDTQYF.

CDR3 protein: CAISGRGDNEQFF. CDR3 bases: TGTGCCATCAGTGGAAGGGGGGACAATGAGCAGTTCTTC. The chain couples TRBV10-3 to TRBJ2-1, with D possibly being TRBD1 or TRBD2 (6 bases each). The germline gives CDR1 ENHRY, CDR2 SYGVKD. V lost 4 bases and J lost 5, with 9 bases in between. The CDR3 length is 13 residues.

The chain couples TRBV20-1 to TRBJ1-2; D remains ambiguous. The germline CDR1 and CDR2 sequences are DFQATT and SNEGSKA (reference sequence). Trimming took 6 bases from V and 4 from J, leaving 9 bases between them. The CDR3 extends over 11 amino acids. The CDR3 reads CSAPALYGYTF. CDR3 bases: TGCAGTGCCCCCGCGCTCTATGGCTACACCTTC.